This is a list of T cell receptor beta chains from one sample in a study of blood T cell repertoires in COVID-19. The data were produced by immunoSEQ multiplex PCR, yet TCRdb's version contains in-frame clones alone and is incomplete. The sample has fewer than 70,000 clones; around 86% are singletons. Sequencing input: peripheral blood. Receptors originate from a man in his forties with COVID-19, enrolled during active disease. CDR3s include the opening cysteine and the closing phenylalanine or tryptophan. Each record gives: clone size, V gene, J gene, CDR3 length, D gene, CDR3 protein, CDR3 DNA. A D gene is named only where the DNA matches it firmly. Part of the rows lack a size; the others show once, few, many or a class for expanded clones.

NA	TRBV24-1	TRBJ2-6	16	TRBD1	CATSDPGGAGANVLTF	TGTGCCACCAGTGATCCAGGGGGCGCTGGGGCCAACGTCCTGACTTTC
NA	TRBV9	TRBJ2-7	15	TRBD1	CASSVATGQQYEQYF	TGTGCCAGCAGCGTAGCTACGGGACAGCAATACGAGCAGTACTTC
NA	TRBV5-4	TRBJ1-1	15	TRBD1	CASSSPGQGAVEAFF	TGTGCCAGCAGCTCGCCGGGACAGGGGGCGGTTGAAGCTTTCTTT
NA	TRBV4-1	TRBJ1-5	16	TRBD1	CASSPSPGQAYQPQHF	TGCGCCAGCAGCCCAAGCCCGGGACAGGCGTATCAGCCCCAGCATTTT
NA	TRBV19	TRBJ2-3	17	TRBD2	CASSRASGGIVADTQYF	TGTGCCAGTAGTAGGGCTAGCGGGGGAATAGTGGCAGATACGCAGTATTTT
NA	TRBV6-5	TRBJ1-6	14	NA	CASSYRGLNSPLHF	TGTGCCAGCAGTTACCGGGGGTTAAATTCACCCCTCCACTTT
NA	TRBV4-2	TRBJ1-2	15	NA	CASTQPGQVENGYTF	TGTGCCAGCACACAGCCAGGGCAGGTGGAGAATGGCTACACCTTC
NA	TRBV12-3/TRBV12-4	TRBJ1-2	13	NA	CASRDSNNYGYTF	TGTGCCAGCAGGGACAGCAATAACTATGGCTACACCTTC
NA	TRBV19	TRBJ1-2	12	NA	CASSTQNYGYTF	TGTGCCAGTAGTACACAAAACTATGGCTACACCTTC
NA	TRBV28	TRBJ2-2	15	TRBD1	CASGTDRGDTGELFF	TGTGCCAGCGGAACTGACAGGGGAGACACCGGGGAGCTGTTTTTT
once	TRBV30	TRBJ2-2	14	TRBD1	CAWRGQGEVGELFF	TGTGCCTGGAGAGGACAGGGGGAAGTCGGGGAGCTGTTTTTT
NA	TRBV7-2	TRBJ2-7	14	NA	CASSLAGVSGEQYF	TGTGCCAGCAGCTTAGCCGGGGTTTCGGGCGAGCAGTACTTC
NA	TRBV30	TRBJ2-5	14	NA	CAWSVTGIGETQYF	TGTGCCTGGAGTGTAACAGGGATCGGAGAGACCCAGTACTTC
NA	TRBV5-1	TRBJ1-4	14	TRBD1	CASSRDSSNEKLFF	TGCGCCAGCAGCCGGGACAGCTCTAATGAAAAACTGTTTTTT
NA	TRBV12-3/TRBV12-4	TRBJ1-6	13	NA	CASSLRVASPLHF	TGTGCCAGCAGTTTACGGGTGGCTTCACCCCTCCACTTT
once	TRBV7-2	TRBJ2-2	14	TRBD2	CASSSRGGAGELFF	TGTGCCAGCAGCTCGCGGGGGGGCGCCGGGGAGCTGTTTTTT
few	TRBV10-1	TRBJ1-1	11	NA	CASSSQGEAFF	TGCGCCAGCAGCTCACAGGGAGAAGCTTTCTTT
NA	TRBV9	TRBJ2-3	13	TRBD2	CASSRTSGGAQYF	TGTGCCAGCAGCCGGACTAGCGGGGGGGCGCAGTATTTT
NA	TRBV5-4	TRBJ2-5	15	NA	CASSPDYQEVETQYF	TGTGCCAGCAGCCCGGACTACCAGGAAGTAGAGACCCAGTACTTC
NA	TRBV6-1	TRBJ1-2	15	NA	CASSEQDSNNYGYTF	TGTGCCAGCAGTGAACAGGACAGCAACAACTATGGCTACACCTTC
NA	TRBV5-1	TRBJ2-7	14	NA	CASSLGTAQYEQYF	TGCGCCAGCAGCCTGGGAACCGCACAATACGAGCAGTACTTC
NA	TRBV19	TRBJ2-1	17	NA	CASSIVGAQSSYNEQFF	TGTGCCAGTAGTATAGTGGGGGCGCAGAGCTCCTACAATGAGCAGTTCTTC
NA	TRBV12-3/TRBV12-4	TRBJ2-7	12	NA	CASSLSPYEQYF	TGTGCCAGCAGTTTGAGTCCCTACGAGCAGTACTTC
once	TRBV6-5	TRBJ2-3	15	TRBD2	CASSYDGTTWGTQYF	TGTGCCAGCAGTTACGACGGGACTACTTGGGGTACGCAGTATTTT
NA	TRBV9	TRBJ2-2	15	NA	CASSVLRVGTGELFF	TGTGCCAGCAGCGTTCTCAGGGTAGGCACCGGGGAGCTGTTTTTT
NA	TRBV10-3	TRBJ1-2	16	TRBD1	CAISESPGQGYGGYTF	TGTGCCATCAGTGAGTCTCCGGGACAGGGATACGGTGGCTACACCTTC
NA	TRBV29-1	TRBJ2-2	16	TRBD2	CSVEGPAGGRPGELFF	TGCAGCGTTGAAGGACCAGCGGGGGGCCGGCCCGGGGAGCTGTTTTTT
NA	TRBV10-3	TRBJ1-4	14	NA	CAISTGLDNEKLFF	TGTGCCATCAGTACAGGGTTGGATAATGAAAAACTGTTTTTT
NA	TRBV27	TRBJ2-2	15	NA	CASSLTGVFDGELFF	TGTGCCAGCAGTTTGACGGGGGTTTTTGACGGGGAGCTGTTTTTT
few	TRBV11-2	TRBJ2-2	16	TRBD1	CASSPWTGQGTGELFF	TGTGCCAGCAGCCCTTGGACAGGGCAGGGGACCGGGGAGCTGTTTTTT
NA	TRBV7-2	TRBJ2-1	15	TRBD2	CASSLDAGVHNEQFF	TGTGCCAGCAGCTTAGACGCGGGGGTCCACAATGAGCAGTTCTTC